This paragraph reports one T cell receptor (beta chain). Trimming removed 3 bases from V and 8 bases from J; junction bases left unmatched: 3. The CDR3 contains 13 residues. These data come from a study of blood T cell repertoires in COVID-19. Study-wide background: Nucleic acid was either cDNA or gDNA, and it came from T cells, B-cell-depleted T cells, or PBMCs.

Libraries were prepared by immunoSEQ multiplex PCR; TCRdb keeps only in-frame clonotypes and omits some of them. The data hold 100,000 or so clones, with roughly nine tenths observed a single time. This sequence joins TRBV12-3 or TRBV12-4 and TRBJ2-2; 7 positions match TRBD1. The sequence was obtained from a woman between 50 and 59 years old with COVID-19, enrolled during active disease. The material sequenced was peripheral blood. The DNA for the CDR3 is TGTGCCAGCAGTTTCTCAGGGGGTGGGGAGCTGTTTTTT. This codes for CASSFSGGGELFF.